The 15 T cell receptor beta chains given below trace back to one sample, sequenced in a study of identifying expanded T cells in peripheral blood. Libraries were prepared by immunoSEQ multiplex PCR; TCRdb keeps only in-frame clonotypes and omits some of them. This sample has just under 65,000 clones; around 87% occur once, and the top ten carry roughly 4.5%. Sequencing was carried out using blood. Every receptor here comes from a person aged 18 to 75 in good health.

The CDR3, as DNA: TGTGCCAGCAGCGCCCCCGGGACAGGGATCTATGGCTACACCTTC. Translating gives CASSAPGTGIYGYTF. The chain employs TRBV9 and TRBJ1-2; 9 bases match TRBD1. The V and J ends lost 3 bases and 4 bases, in that order; junction bases with no gene match: 7. CDR1 SGDLS and CDR2 YYNGEE come from the germline V gene. This CDR3 is built from 15 residues.

V and J are TRBV14 and TRBJ1-4; 8 bases fit TRBD1. Germline CDR1 reads SGHDN; CDR2 reads FVKESK. This CDR3 contains 14 residues. The V segment lost 6 bases and the J segment 8 bases; nucleotides outside the gene matches: 8. CDR3 in amino acids: CASSSTGAGEKLFF. In DNA, the CDR3 is TGTGCCAGCAGTTCGACAGGGGCAGGGGAAAAACTGTTTTTT.

J is TRBJ2-3 and V is TRBV6-1; perhaps TRBD2 as D (6 bases). Trimming removed 4 bases at V and 4 bases at J, with 12 bases between. The length of the CDR3 is 14 residues. Germline lookup yields CDR1 MNHNS and CDR2 SASEGT. The CDR3 DNA follows: TGTGCCAGCAGTGCCAGACTAGGTGCAGATACGCAGTATTTT. Translated, it gives CASSARLGADTQYF.

The CDR3 spells CASSLYRSYGYTF. CDR3 nucleotides: TGTGCCAGCAGCTTATACAGGAGCTATGGCTACACCTTC. The chain is built from TRBV11-2 and TRBJ1-2; D is perhaps TRBD1 (5 bases). V shed 2 bases and J shed 4 bases, with 8 bases lying between them. Germline lookup yields CDR1 SGHAT and CDR2 FQNNGV. This CDR3 contains 13 residues.

DNA of the CDR3: TGTGCCAGCAGCAGAACCCCCACAAGTTTCGCAGGAGATACGCAGTATTTT. It encodes CASSRTPTSFAGDTQYF. The V and J genes are TRBV7-3 and TRBJ2-3; D unclear. The CDR3 runs to 17 residues. Germline lookup yields CDR1 SGHTA and CDR2 FQGTGA. Trimming took 5 bases from V and 5 from J, leaving 23 bases between them.

The chain joins TRBV5-4 to TRBJ2-2, with D hard to call. This CDR3 has 15 amino acids. Germline CDR1 is SGHNT and CDR2 is YYREEE (reference sequence). The V gene lost 0 bases and the J gene lost 4 bases, with 10 bases spanning the gap. The CDR3 sequence is CASSLGVSTTGELFF. The CDR3 bases are TGTGCCAGCAGCTTGGGAGTCTCCACCACCGGGGAGCTGTTTTTT.

The chain has TRBV7-9 and TRBJ2-7; TRBD1 or TRBD2 may be the D gene (5 bases each). Germline CDR1 and CDR2: SEHNR and FQNEAQ (reference sequence). The V end lost 5 bases, the J end lost 0 bases, and 20 bases lay between the germline ends. The CDR3 runs 17 residues. The CDR3 loop is CASSPGAWGSDSYEQYF. CDR3 in DNA: TGTGCCAGCAGCCCCGGTGCTTGGGGGTCCGACTCCTACGAGCAGTACTTC.

The genes are TRBV21-1 and TRBJ1-3; the table's D gene call, TRBD1, was not cross checked with the DNA. TRBV21-1 is marked as a pseudogene. The CDR3 runs 16 residues. In DNA, the CDR3 is TGTGCCAGCAGCAAAGGAGGGGGCCCCTCTGGAAACACCATATATTTT. Translation gives CASSKGGGPSGNTIYF.

In DNA form, the CDR3 reads TGTGCCAGCAACACAGGGGGCCTTGGTGAAAAACTGTTTTTT. Translation gives CASNTGGLGEKLFF. J is TRBJ1-4 and V is TRBV6-5; 9 bases line up with TRBD1. The CDR3 runs 14 residues. J gave up 7 bases and V 7 bases, and 7 bases lay outside the gene matches. Germline loops: CDR1 MNHEY, CDR2 SVGAGI.

The chain employs TRBV7-8 and TRBJ1-4, with 10 positions matching TRBD1. In germline, CDR1 is SGHVS, CDR2 FQNEAQ. V was pared by 4 bases and J by 7 bases, with 3 bases of the junction left unmatched. There are 14 residues in the CDR3. The CDR3 loop is CASSWTGGGEKLFF. DNA of the CDR3: TGTGCCAGCAGCTGGACAGGGGGGGGTGAAAAACTGTTTTTT.

The V call is TRBV25-1, the J call TRBJ2-7, with TRBD1 identical over 9 bases. CDR1 MGHDK and CDR2 SYGVNS come from the germline V gene. This CDR3 contains 14 residues. Trimming cost V 5 bases and J 2 bases; bases outside gene matches: 4. The CDR3 DNA reads TGTGCCAGCAGTTGGGGACAGGGTCCCTACGAGCAGTACTTC. As protein: CASSWGQGPYEQYF.

The chain joins TRBV15 to TRBJ1-5; no clear D gene. Looked up from germline, CDR1 is LNHNV and CDR2 is YYDKDF (reference sequence). This CDR3 is built from 12 residues. Trimming pared 0 bases from V and 6 bases from J, leaving 3 bases between. The CDR3 protein is CATSRDSQPQHF. For the CDR3, the DNA is TGTGCCACCAGCAGAGATAGTCAGCCCCAGCATTTT.

The rearrangement links TRBV6-5 to TRBJ2-7; D remains unclear. The germline CDR1 and CDR2 sequences are MNHEY and SVGAGI. The CDR3 length is 15 residues. V lost 2 bases and J lost 3, with 14 bases in between. For the CDR3, the DNA is TGTGCCAGCAGTTACACACCGGAAGTTTTCTACGAGCAGTACTTC. Protein: CASSYTPEVFYEQYF.

V and J are TRBV6-6 and TRBJ1-1; a weak D match, TRBD1 (6 bases). CDR1 is MNHNY and CDR2 is SVGAGI in the germline V gene (reference sequence). The CDR3 has 16 residues. V lost 4 bases and J 3 bases, leaving 18 bases between the germline ends. CDR3 in DNA: TGTGCCAGCAGTTCCGGGGAAGGGGGGCGGTACACTGAAGCTTTCTTT. It yields the protein CASSSGEGGRYTEAFF.

The CDR3 DNA reads as TGTGCCAGCAGGCTTGTGGACGGAAATGAGCAGTTCTTC. Amino acid sequence: CASRLVDGNEQFF. This chain links TRBV28 with TRBJ2-1; D gene uncertain. The CDR3 contains 13 residues. Trimming took off 6 bases at V and 7 bases at J, with 13 bases between the two ends. Per germline, CDR1 MDHEN and CDR2 SYDVKM.